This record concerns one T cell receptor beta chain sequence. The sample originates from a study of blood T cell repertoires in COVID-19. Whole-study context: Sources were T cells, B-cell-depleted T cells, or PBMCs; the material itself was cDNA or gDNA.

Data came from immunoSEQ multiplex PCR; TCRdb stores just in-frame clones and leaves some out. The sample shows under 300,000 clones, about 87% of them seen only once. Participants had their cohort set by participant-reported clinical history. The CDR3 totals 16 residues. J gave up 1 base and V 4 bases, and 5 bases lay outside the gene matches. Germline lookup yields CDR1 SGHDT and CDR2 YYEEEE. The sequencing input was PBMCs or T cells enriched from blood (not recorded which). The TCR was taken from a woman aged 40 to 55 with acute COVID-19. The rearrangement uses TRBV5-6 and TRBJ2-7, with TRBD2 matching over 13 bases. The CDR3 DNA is TGTGCCAGCAGCGTCGGACTAGCGGGAGCATCCTACGAGCAGTACGTC. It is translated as CASSVGLAGASYEQYV.